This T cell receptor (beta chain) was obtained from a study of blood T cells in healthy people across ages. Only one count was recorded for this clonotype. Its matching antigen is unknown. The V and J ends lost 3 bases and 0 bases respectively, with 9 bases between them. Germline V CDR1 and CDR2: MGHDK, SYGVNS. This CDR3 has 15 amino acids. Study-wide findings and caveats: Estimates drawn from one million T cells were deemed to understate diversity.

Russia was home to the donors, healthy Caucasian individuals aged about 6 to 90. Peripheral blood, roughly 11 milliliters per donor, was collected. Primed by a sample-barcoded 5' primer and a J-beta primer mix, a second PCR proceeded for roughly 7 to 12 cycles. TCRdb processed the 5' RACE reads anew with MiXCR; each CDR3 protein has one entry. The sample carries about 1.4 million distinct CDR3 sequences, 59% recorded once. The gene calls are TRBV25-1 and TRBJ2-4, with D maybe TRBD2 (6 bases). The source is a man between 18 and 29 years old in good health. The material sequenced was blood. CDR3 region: CASSEGEEAKNIQYF. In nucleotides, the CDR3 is TGTGCCAGCAGTGAGGGGGAGGAAGCCAAAAACATTCAGTACTTC.